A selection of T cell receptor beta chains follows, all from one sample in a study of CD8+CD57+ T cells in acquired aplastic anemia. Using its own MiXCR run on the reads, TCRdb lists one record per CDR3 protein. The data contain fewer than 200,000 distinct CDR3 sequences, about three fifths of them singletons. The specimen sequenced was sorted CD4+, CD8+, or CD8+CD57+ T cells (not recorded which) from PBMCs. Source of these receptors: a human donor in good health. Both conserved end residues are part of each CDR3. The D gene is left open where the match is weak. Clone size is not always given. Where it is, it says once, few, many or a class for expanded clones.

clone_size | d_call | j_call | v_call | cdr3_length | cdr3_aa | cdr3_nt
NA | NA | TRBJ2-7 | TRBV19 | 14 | CASSIGQGSYEQYF | TGTGCCAGTAGTATAGGGCAGGGCTCCTACGAGCAGTACTTC
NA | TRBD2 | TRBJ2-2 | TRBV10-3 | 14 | CAISWASGTGELFF | TGTGCCATCAGTTGGGCTAGCGGGACCGGGGAGCTGTTTTTT
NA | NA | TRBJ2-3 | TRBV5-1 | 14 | CASSSQGYTDTQYF | TGTGCCAGCAGCTCGCAGGGGTACACAGATACGCAGTATTTT
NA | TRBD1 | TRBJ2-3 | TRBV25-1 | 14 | CASSGQGDTDTQYF | TGTGCCAGCAGCGGACAGGGAGACACAGATACGCAGTATTTT
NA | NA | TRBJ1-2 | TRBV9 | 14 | CASSYSKGNGGYTF | TGTGCCAGCAGCTATTCCAAAGGTAACGGTGGCTACACCTTC
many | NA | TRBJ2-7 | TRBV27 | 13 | CASSLRASYEQYF | TGTGCCAGCAGTTTACGCGCCTCCTACGAGCAGTACTTC
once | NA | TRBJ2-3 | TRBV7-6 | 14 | CASSYSPSTDTQYF | TGTGCCAGCAGCTACTCCCCGAGCACAGATACGCAGTATTTT
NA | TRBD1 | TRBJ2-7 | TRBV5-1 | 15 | CASSTWTGGAYEQYF | TGCGCCAGCAGCACGTGGACAGGGGGGGCCTACGAGCAGTACTTC
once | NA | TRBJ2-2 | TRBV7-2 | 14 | CASSAIPGAGELFF | TGTGCCAGCAGCGCAATCCCGGGAGCCGGGGAGCTGTTTTTT
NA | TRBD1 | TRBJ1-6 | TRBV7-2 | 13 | CASSPGTALPLHF | TGTGCCAGCAGCCCCGGGACAGCCTTACCCCTCCACTTT
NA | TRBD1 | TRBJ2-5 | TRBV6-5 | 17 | CASSYSTLGTDKETQYF | TGTGCCAGCAGTTACTCGACTCTGGGGACAGATAAAGAGACCCAGTACTTC
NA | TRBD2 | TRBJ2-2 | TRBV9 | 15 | CASSWTSGYTGELFF | TGTGCCAGCAGTTGGACTAGCGGATACACCGGGGAGCTGTTTTTT
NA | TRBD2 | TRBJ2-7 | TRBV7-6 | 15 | CASTPQLAGNYEQYF | TGTGCCAGCACCCCCCAACTAGCGGGGAACTACGAGCAGTACTTC
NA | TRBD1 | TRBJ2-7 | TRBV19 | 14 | CASSRQGVPYEQYF | TGTGCCAGTAGTCGACAGGGGGTCCCCTACGAGCAGTACTTC
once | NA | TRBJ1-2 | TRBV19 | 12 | CASSIVAGGYTF | TGTGCCAGTAGTATAGTGGCAGGGGGCTACACCTTC
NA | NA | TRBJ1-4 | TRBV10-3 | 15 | CASSYQLGANEKLFF | TGTGCCAGCAGTTACCAACTCGGGGCTAATGAAAAACTGTTTTTT
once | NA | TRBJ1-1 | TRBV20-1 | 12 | CSARERVAEAFF | TGCAGTGCTAGAGAGCGGGTTGCTGAAGCTTTCTTT
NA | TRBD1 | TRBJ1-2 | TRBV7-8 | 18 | CASSLGVTGGTVDYGYTF | TGTGCCAGCAGCTTAGGCGTGACAGGGGGAACGGTGGATTATGGCTACACCTTC
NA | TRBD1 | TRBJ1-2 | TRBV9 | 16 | CASSFSLTGERYGYTF | TGTGCCAGCAGCTTCTCGCTCACAGGGGAACGCTATGGCTACACCTTC
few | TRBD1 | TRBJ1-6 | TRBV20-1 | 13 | CSASQGQGQSLHF | TGCAGTGCTAGTCAGGGACAGGGACAATCTCTCCACTTT
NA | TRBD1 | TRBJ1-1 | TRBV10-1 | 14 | CASRQGGVKTEAFF | TGCGCCAGCCGACAGGGAGGCGTGAAAACTGAAGCTTTCTTT
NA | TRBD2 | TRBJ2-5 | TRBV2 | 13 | CASSGLEGETQYF | TGTGCCAGCAGCGGACTAGAGGGAGAGACCCAGTACTTC
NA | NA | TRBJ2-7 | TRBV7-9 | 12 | CASSPPNYEQYF | TGTGCCAGCAGCCCACCTAACTACGAGCAGTACTTC
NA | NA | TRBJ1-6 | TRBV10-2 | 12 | CASRLPDSPLHF | TGCGCCAGTCGGCTGCCGGATTCACCCCTCCACTTT
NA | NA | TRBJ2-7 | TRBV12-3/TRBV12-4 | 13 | CASRVGESYEQYF | TGTGCCAGCAGAGTCGGGGAATCCTACGAGCAGTACTTC
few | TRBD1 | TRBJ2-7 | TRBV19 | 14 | CASSLRTGGNEQYF | TGTGCCAGTAGTCTCCGGACAGGCGGCAACGAGCAGTACTTC
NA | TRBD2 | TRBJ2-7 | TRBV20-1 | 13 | CSAVAGGAYEQYF | TGCAGTGCAGTAGCGGGAGGGGCCTACGAGCAGTACTTC
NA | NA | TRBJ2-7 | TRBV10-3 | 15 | CAISELTGPSYEQYF | TGTGCCATCAGTGAGTTGACGGGGCCCTCCTACGAGCAGTACTTC
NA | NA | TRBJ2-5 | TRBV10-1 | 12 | CASSRSQETQYF | TGCGCCAGCAGTAGAAGTCAAGAGACCCAGTACTTC
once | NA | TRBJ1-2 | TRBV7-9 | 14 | CASSLGVGMYGCTF | TGTGCCAGCAGCTTAGGAGTGGGGATGTACGGCTGCACCTTC
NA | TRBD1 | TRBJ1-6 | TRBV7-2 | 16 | CASSLRTGGRNSPLHF | TGTGCCAGCAGCTTAAGGACAGGGGGGCGTAATTCACCCCTCCACTTT
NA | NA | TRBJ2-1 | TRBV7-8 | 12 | CASSLQGGGEFF | TGTGCCAGCAGTTTGCAGGGAGGGGGCGAGTTCTTC
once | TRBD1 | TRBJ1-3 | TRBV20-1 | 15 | CSANRQGAGGNTIYF | TGCAGTGCTAATAGGCAGGGGGCTGGTGGAAACACCATATATTTT